A single sample gave rise to the 26 T cell receptor beta chains below, sequenced in a study of blood T cell repertoires in COVID-19. Assay: immunoSEQ multiplex PCR; the TCRdb copy retains only in-frame clones and omits some. The sample lists 100,000 to 150,000 clones, more than 60% seen once, with 2% to 3% in the top ten. Sequenced: peripheral blood. Source of these receptors: a man in his fifties with acute or convalescent COVID-19.

The chain links TRBV2 to TRBJ1-2; D is uncertain. Trimming stripped 2 bases from V and 4 bases from J, with 14 bases between. The CDR3 extends over 15 amino acids. Per germline, CDR1 SNHLY and CDR2 FYNNEI. The CDR3 is CASSEHAVEGYGYTF. CDR3 nucleotides: TGTGCCAGCAGTGAACACGCGGTGGAGGGCTATGGCTACACCTTC.

The chain combines TRBV5-4 with TRBJ2-1, with 11 nucleotides matching TRBD2. This CDR3 contains 17 residues. Trimming took 5 bases from V and 0 from J; bases not matched to a gene: 7. The germline CDR1 and CDR2 sequences are SGHNT and YYREEE (reference sequence). CDR3 protein: CASSSGTSGSSYNEQFF. Here the CDR3 DNA reads TGTGCCAGCAGTTCCGGTACTAGCGGGAGCTCCTACAATGAGCAGTTCTTC.

V is TRBV7-9 and J is TRBJ1-2; the D gene is possibly TRBD1 (5 bases). CDR1 SEHNR and CDR2 FQNEAQ come from the germline V gene (reference sequence). This CDR3 contains 14 residues. V lost 7 bases and J lost 2, with 14 bases in between. The CDR3 DNA sequence: TGTGCCAGCACTCCGGCAAACAGGAACTATGGCTACACCTTC. Translated: CASTPANRNYGYTF.

The chain employs TRBV3-1 (or the pseudogene TRBV3-2) and TRBJ1-4, with 9 bases identical to TRBD1. With V trimmed by 4 bases and J by 8 bases, 8 bases remained unmatched. The CDR3 length is 15 residues. The germline gives CDR1 LGHDT, CDR2 YNNKEL (reference sequence). The CDR3 sequence: CASSLYTGQGEKLFF. The CDR3 DNA sequence: TGTGCCAGCAGCCTTTACACCGGACAGGGGGAAAAACTGTTTTTT.

Many counts were recorded for this clone. This rearrangement joins TRBV29-1 to TRBJ2-2; D not resolved. This CDR3 has 12 amino acids. V gave up 5 bases and J gave up 4 bases, with 8 bases separating them. Germline CDR1 and CDR2: SQVTM and ANQGSEA. This CDR3 reads CSVFNRTGELFF. In DNA, the CDR3 is TGCAGCGTTTTTAATCGCACCGGGGAGCTGTTTTTT.

The chain is built from TRBV5-1 and TRBJ2-7, with D possibly being TRBD1 (6 bases). Between the trimmed V and J ends, which lost 0 bases and 7 bases, there was a span of 14 bases. The CDR3 consists of 14 residues. Per the germline V gene, CDR1 is SGHRS and CDR2 is YFSETQ. The CDR3 is CASSLDRATGEQYF. The DNA for the CDR3 is TGCGCCAGCAGCTTGGACAGGGCAACGGGGGAGCAGTACTTC.

This chain uses TRBV15 with TRBJ1-6, with 11 nucleotides matching TRBD1. The CDR3 length is 16 residues. Germline V lookup: CDR1 LNHNV, CDR2 YYDKDF (reference sequence). After removal of 0 bases from V and 9 bases from J, the junction contained 4 bases not matched to a gene. The CDR3 sequence: CATSRDPDRGLSPLHF. CDR3 nucleotides: TGTGCCACCAGCAGAGATCCGGACAGGGGGCTTTCACCCCTCCACTTT. Variable domain in full (rest from reference TRBV15 and TRBJ1-6): DAMVIQNPRYQVTQFGKPVTLSCSQTLNHNVMYWYQQKSSQAPKLLFHYYDKDFNNEADTPDNFQSRRPNTSFCFLDIRSPGLGDTAMYLCATSRDPDRGLSPLHFGNGTRLTVT.

The V gene is TRBV19, the J gene TRBJ2-4; 9 nucleotides line up with TRBD1. The CDR3 length is 18 residues. CDR1 LNHDA and CDR2 SQIVND come from the germline V gene (reference sequence). V lost 3 bases, J lost 0 bases, and 9 bases stayed unmatched. The CDR3 loop reads CASSIRTGDGGAKNIQYF. CDR3 nucleotide sequence: TGTGCCAGTAGTATCCGGACAGGGGACGGAGGAGCCAAAAACATTCAGTACTTC.

This chain joins TRBV7-9 and TRBJ1-3, with TRBD1 identical over 9 bases. The V and J ends lost 0 bases and 0 bases, in that order; junction bases with no gene match: 3. This CDR3 is 17 amino acids long. Germline V CDR1 and CDR2: SEHNR, FQNEAQ (reference sequence). The CDR3 region is CASSLAGQGFSGNTIYF. The CDR3 DNA follows: TGTGCCAGCAGCTTAGCGGGACAGGGTTTCTCTGGAAACACCATATATTTT.

The V and J genes are TRBV7-8 and TRBJ1-1; 8 nucleotides agree with TRBD1. This CDR3 contains 17 residues. From germline, CDR1 is SGHVS and CDR2 FQNEAQ. The trim removed 0 bases at V and 0 bases at J, leaving 6 bases unmatched. The CDR3: CASSLAVAGGLNTEAFF. In DNA, the CDR3 is TGTGCCAGCAGCTTAGCGGTGGCAGGGGGCTTGAACACTGAAGCTTTCTTT.

Here the CDR3 reads CASSEDKGWPRSGANVLTF. CDR3 in DNA: TGTGCCAGCAGCGAGGACAAGGGGTGGCCCCGCTCTGGGGCCAACGTCCTGACTTTC. This chain uses TRBV13 with TRBJ2-6; the D gene is possibly TRBD1 (5 bases). CDR3 length: 19 amino acids. Deletions cut 5 bases from V and 0 bases from J, with 20 bases between. CDR1 and CDR2 (germline): PRHDT, FYEKMQ (reference sequence).

V and J are TRBV5-1 and TRBJ1-5, with 11 bases matching TRBD1. V dropped 4 bases and J dropped 10; count of bases not matched to a gene: 10. The germline V gene encodes CDR1 SGHRS and CDR2 YFSETQ. This CDR3 is 15 amino acids long. The CDR3 DNA sequence: TGCGCCAGCAGCCCGGCCCCGGGACAGGGGGTTCCCCAGCATTTT. Translating gives CASSPAPGQGVPQHF.

The chain has TRBV19 and TRBJ1-1; D not resolved. This CDR3 comprises 16 residues. Germline V lookup: CDR1 LNHDA, CDR2 SQIVND (reference sequence). Trimming removed 5 bases at V and 4 bases at J, with 20 bases between. As DNA, the CDR3 is TGTGCCAGTAGTTTAACCTGGAGTCCCGCGGCCACTGAAGCTTTCTTT. It encodes CASSLTWSPAATEAFF.

The chain joins TRBV6-5 to TRBJ2-1; possibly TRBD1 for D (5 bases). CDR3 length equals 13 residues. Germline loops: CDR1 MNHEY, CDR2 SVGAGI. V lost 7 bases to trimming and J lost 5 bases, with 12 bases between them. The DNA of the CDR3 is TGTGCCAGCACTCGAACAGGAGACAATGAGCAGTTCTTC. Translation: CASTRTGDNEQFF.

V usage is TRBV25-1 and J usage is TRBJ2-5; D not resolved. V was pared by 4 bases and J by 1 base, with 4 bases between. CDR3 length equals 12 residues. Germline assignment: CDR1 MGHDK and CDR2 SYGVNS. CDR3 sequence (DNA): TGTGCCAGCAGTGGGCCCCAAGAGACCCAGTACTTC. Amino acids: CASSGPQETQYF.

The chain recombines TRBV21-1 with TRBJ2-3; the table's D gene call, TRBD2, was not cross checked with the DNA. TRBV21-1 represents a pseudogene. The CDR3 has 19 residues. DNA of the CDR3: TGTGCCAGCAGCAAACCGGGACTAGCGGGAGTTCGTACCACAGATACGCAGTATTTT. This encodes CASSKPGLAGVRTTDTQYF.

The V gene is TRBV5-1, the J gene TRBJ1-6, with D hard to call. CDR1 SGHRS and CDR2 YFSETQ come from the germline V gene. The CDR3 contains 15 residues. V lost 4 bases and J lost 5, with 13 bases in between. The CDR3 protein is CASSGPQANNSPLHF. The CDR3 DNA reads TGCGCCAGCAGCGGGCCCCAGGCCAATAATTCACCCCTCCACTTT.

J is TRBJ2-3 and V is TRBV3-1 (or the pseudogene TRBV3-2), with 12 positions matching TRBD2. The length of the CDR3 is 18 residues. Germline V gives CDR1 LGHDT, CDR2 YNNKEL (reference sequence). The J segment lost 3 bases and the V segment lost 0 bases, leaving 7 bases of the junction unmatched. The CDR3 sequence is CASSQDFGLAGLTDTQYF. The CDR3 bases are TGTGCCAGCAGCCAAGATTTCGGACTAGCGGGGTTAACAGATACGCAGTATTTT.

The chain employs TRBV27 and TRBJ1-1; TRBD1 matches at 9 bases. Germline loops: CDR1 MNHEY, CDR2 SMNVEV (reference sequence). The CDR3 totals 17 residues. V dropped 5 bases and J dropped 2; count of bases not matched to a gene: 12. The CDR3 DNA is TGTGCCAGCAGTCAGACAGGGGGTTTTATAGTTAACACTGAAGCTTTCTTT. Translation: CASSQTGGFIVNTEAFF.

The V and J genes are TRBV28 and TRBJ2-7; 11 bases are a match to TRBD1. The ends lost 6 bases at V and 6 bases at J; junction bases unmatched: 10. This CDR3 is built from 15 residues. From germline, CDR1 is MDHEN and CDR2 SYDVKM. The CDR3 loop is CASSGPGQGVGEQYF. For the CDR3, the DNA is TGTGCCAGCAGCGGCCCGGGACAGGGGGTGGGCGAGCAGTACTTC.

The V and J genes are TRBV3-1 (or the pseudogene TRBV3-2) and TRBJ1-2, with D perhaps matching TRBD1 (6 bases). The CDR3 is 13 residues long. The germline V gene has CDR1 LGHDT and CDR2 YNNKEL (reference sequence). V lost 5 bases and J 7 bases, leaving 14 bases between the germline ends. The CDR3 is CASSEDQGFGYTF. In DNA form, the CDR3 reads TGTGCCAGCAGCGAGGACCAGGGGTTTGGCTACACCTTC.

The rearrangement uses TRBV9 and TRBJ2-3; TRBD1 matches at 7 bases. V was clipped by 0 bases and J by 0 bases; unmatched bases: 1. Germline V lookup: CDR1 SGDLS, CDR2 YYNGEE. The CDR3 is made up of 15 amino acids. The CDR3 reads CASSVGGQSTDTQYF. As DNA, the CDR3 is TGTGCCAGCAGCGTAGGGGGACAGAGCACAGATACGCAGTATTTT.

The rearrangement joins TRBV18 to TRBJ2-3; maybe TRBD1 (5 bases). V was cut by 3 bases and J by 3 bases, with 16 bases left in between. The CDR3 sequence is 16 residues long. The germline CDR1 and CDR2 sequences are KGHSH and LQKENI. CDR3 in amino acids: CASSPSPGPGTDTQYF. CDR3 nucleotide sequence: TGTGCCAGCTCACCGTCCCCAGGGCCCGGTACAGATACGCAGTATTTT.

The rearrangement joins TRBV4-1 to TRBJ1-2, with D possibly TRBD1 on 6 matching bases. The CDR3 runs to 15 residues. Germline V lookup: CDR1 MGHRA, CDR2 YSYEKL. The V gene lost 1 base and the J gene lost 2 bases, with 11 bases spanning the gap. The CDR3 DNA is TGCGCCAGCAGCCAAGCAGGGACAAGCAACTATGGCTACACCTTC. This codes for CASSQAGTSNYGYTF.

The chain links TRBV28 to TRBJ2-1; 7 bases fit TRBD2. This CDR3 is built from 15 residues. Per the germline V gene, CDR1 is MDHEN and CDR2 is SYDVKM. V lost 3 bases to trimming and J lost 6 bases; unmatched junction nucleotides: 8. For the CDR3, the DNA is TGTGCCAGCAGTTTCGGAGGCGGGAGAGCCAATGAGCAGTTCTTC. It yields the protein CASSFGGGRANEQFF.

Comments on this clone: The same CDR3 is also encoded by other DNA sequences in this sample. The chain recombines TRBV5-4 with TRBJ2-4, with 7 bases matching TRBD2. There are 16 residues in the CDR3. V lost 0 bases and J lost 0; bases outside the gene matches: 3. The germline V gene has CDR1 SGHNT and CDR2 YYREEE (reference sequence). Written as DNA, the CDR3 is TGTGCCAGCAGCTTGGGCGGGGGACTAGCCAAAAACATTCAGTACTTC. Its protein product is CASSLGGGLAKNIQYF. Full variable domain (outside the CDR3, taken from reference TRBV5-4 and TRBJ2-4): ETGVTQSPTHLIKTRGQQVTLRCSSQSGHNTVSWYQQALGQGPQFIFQYYREEENGRGNFPPRFSGLQFPNYSSELNVNALELDDSALYLCASSLGGGLAKNIQYFGAGTRLSVL.